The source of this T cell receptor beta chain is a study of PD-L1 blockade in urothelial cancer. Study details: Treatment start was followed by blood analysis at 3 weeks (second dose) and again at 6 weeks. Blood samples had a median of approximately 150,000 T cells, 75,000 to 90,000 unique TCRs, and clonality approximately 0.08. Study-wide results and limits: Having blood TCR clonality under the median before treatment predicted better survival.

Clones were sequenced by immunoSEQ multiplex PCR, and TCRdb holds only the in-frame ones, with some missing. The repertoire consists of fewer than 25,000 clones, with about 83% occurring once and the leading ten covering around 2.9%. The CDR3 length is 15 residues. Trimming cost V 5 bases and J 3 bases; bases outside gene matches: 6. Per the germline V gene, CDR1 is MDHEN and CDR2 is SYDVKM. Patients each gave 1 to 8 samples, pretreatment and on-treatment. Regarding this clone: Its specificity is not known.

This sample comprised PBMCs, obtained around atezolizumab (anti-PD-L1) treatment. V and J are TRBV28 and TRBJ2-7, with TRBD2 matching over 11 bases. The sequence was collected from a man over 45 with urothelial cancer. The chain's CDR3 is CASSNRLAGNYEQYF. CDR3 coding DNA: TGTGCCAGCAGTAATCGACTAGCGGGGAACTACGAGCAGTACTTC.